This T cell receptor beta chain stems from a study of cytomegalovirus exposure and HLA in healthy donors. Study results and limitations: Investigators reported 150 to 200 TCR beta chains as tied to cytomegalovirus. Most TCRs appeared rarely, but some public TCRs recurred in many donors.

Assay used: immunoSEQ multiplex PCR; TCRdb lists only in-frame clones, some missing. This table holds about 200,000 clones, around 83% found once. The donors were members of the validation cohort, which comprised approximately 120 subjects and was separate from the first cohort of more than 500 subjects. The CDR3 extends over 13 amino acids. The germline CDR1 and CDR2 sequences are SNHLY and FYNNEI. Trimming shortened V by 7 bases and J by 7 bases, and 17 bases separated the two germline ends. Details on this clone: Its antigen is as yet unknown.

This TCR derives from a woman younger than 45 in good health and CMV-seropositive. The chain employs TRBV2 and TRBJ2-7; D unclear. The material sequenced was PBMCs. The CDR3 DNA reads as TGTGCCAGCACAGCGAACCTAGTGAGGGAGCAGTACTTC. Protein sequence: CASTANLVREQYF.